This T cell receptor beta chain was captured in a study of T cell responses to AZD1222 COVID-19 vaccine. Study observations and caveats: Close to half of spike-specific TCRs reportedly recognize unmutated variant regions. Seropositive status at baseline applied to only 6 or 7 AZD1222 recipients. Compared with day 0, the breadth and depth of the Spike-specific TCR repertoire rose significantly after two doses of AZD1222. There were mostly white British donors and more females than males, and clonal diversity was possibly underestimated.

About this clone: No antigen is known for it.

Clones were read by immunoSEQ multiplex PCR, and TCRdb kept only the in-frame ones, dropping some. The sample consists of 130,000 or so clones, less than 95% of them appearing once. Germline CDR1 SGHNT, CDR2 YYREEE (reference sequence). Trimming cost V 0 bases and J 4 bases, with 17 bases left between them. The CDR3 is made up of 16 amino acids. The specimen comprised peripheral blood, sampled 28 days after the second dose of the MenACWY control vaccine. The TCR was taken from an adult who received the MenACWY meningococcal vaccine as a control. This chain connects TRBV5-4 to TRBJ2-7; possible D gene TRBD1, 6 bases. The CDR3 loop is CASSLGIRQDLYEQYF. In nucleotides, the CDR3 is TGTGCCAGCAGCTTGGGGATCCGACAGGACCTTTACGAGCAGTACTTC.